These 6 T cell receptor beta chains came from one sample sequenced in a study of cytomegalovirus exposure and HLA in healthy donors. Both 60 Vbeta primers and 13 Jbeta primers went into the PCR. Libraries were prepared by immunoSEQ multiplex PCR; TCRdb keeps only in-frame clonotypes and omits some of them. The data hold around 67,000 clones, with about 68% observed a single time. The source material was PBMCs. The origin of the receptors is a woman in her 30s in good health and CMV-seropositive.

The CDR3 is CASSVEGGDYEQYF. DNA of the CDR3: TGTGCCAGCAGCGTAGAGGGAGGGGATTACGAGCAGTACTTC. J is TRBJ2-7 and V is TRBV9, with 7 bases aligning to TRBD2. V gave up 0 bases and J gave up 4 bases; unmatched junction bases: 4. In germline, CDR1 is SGDLS, CDR2 YYNGEE. The CDR3 totals 14 residues.

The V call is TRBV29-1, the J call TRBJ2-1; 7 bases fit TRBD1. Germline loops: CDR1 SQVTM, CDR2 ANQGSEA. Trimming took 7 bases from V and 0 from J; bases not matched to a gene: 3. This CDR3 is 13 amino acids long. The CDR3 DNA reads TGCAGCGGAGGGACAGCCTCCTACAATGAGCAGTTCTTC. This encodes CSGGTASYNEQFF.

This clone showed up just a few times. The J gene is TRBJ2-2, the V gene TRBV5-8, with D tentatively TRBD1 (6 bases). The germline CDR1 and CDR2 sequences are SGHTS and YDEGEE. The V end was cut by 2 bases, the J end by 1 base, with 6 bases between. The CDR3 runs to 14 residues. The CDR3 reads CASSLGGNTGELFF. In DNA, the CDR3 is TGTGCCAGCAGCTTAGGGGGGAACACCGGGGAGCTGTTTTTT.

CDR3 region: CASSLLDREAEAFF. CDR3 DNA: TGTGCCAGCAGTTTGTTGGACAGGGAGGCTGAAGCTTTCTTT. J is TRBJ1-1 and V is TRBV28; 8 nucleotides line up with TRBD1. The germline V gene encodes CDR1 MDHEN and CDR2 SYDVKM. V dropped 3 bases and J dropped 6; count of bases not matched to a gene: 6. The CDR3 runs to 14 residues.

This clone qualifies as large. The chain's CDR3 is CASSSDPGGSYNEQFF. CDR3 DNA sequence: TGTGCCAGCAGCTCTGATCCAGGTGGCTCCTACAATGAGCAGTTCTTC. The chain is built from TRBV5-6 and TRBJ2-1; no firm D call. The CDR3 has 16 amino acids. The germline V and J ends were trimmed by 3 bases and 0 bases, with 13 bases remaining between them. In germline, CDR1 is SGHDT, CDR2 YYEEEE.

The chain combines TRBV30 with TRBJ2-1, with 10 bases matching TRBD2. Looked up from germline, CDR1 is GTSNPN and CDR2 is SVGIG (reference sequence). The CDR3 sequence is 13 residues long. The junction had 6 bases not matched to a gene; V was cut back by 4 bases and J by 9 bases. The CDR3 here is CAWNSGRAGEQFF. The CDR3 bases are TGTGCCTGGAACAGCGGGAGGGCCGGTGAGCAGTTCTTC.